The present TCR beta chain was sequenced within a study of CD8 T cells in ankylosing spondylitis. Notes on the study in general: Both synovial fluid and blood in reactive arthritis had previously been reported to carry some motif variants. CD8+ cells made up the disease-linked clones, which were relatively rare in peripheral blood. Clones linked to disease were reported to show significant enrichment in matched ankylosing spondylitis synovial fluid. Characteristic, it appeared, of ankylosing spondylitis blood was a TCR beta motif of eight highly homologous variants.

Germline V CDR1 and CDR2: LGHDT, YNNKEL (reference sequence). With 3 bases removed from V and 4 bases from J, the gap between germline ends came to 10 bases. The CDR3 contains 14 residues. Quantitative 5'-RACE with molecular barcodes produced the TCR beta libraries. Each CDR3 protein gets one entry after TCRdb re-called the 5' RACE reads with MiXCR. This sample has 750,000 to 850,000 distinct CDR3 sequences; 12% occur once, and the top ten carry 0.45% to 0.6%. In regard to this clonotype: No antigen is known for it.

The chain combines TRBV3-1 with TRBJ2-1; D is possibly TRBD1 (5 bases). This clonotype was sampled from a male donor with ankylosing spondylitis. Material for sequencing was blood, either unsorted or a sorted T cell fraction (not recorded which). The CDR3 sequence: CASSHRAGYNEQFF. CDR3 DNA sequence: TGTGCCAGCAGCCACAGGGCAGGTTACAATGAGCAGTTCTTC.